A selection of T cell receptor beta chains follows, all from one sample in a study of cytomegalovirus exposure and HLA in healthy donors. The protocol was immunoSEQ multiplex PCR, while the TCRdb copy is restricted to in-frame clones and leaves out a portion. The repertoire holds tens of thousands of clones, with roughly 64% as singletons. The sample taken for sequencing was PBMCs. Every receptor here comes from a man aged 40-55 years in good health and CMV-seropositive. The CDR3 runs from the conserved cysteine through the conserved F or W. The D gene is left open where the match is weak. A row's size may be missing; if present it is once, few, many or a size class.

D	J	size	V	DNA	CDR3
TRBD2	TRBJ2-3	-	TRBV4-1	TGCGCCAGCAGCCTCGGACTAGCGGGAGCAGATACGCAGTATTTT	CASSLGLAGADTQYF
-	TRBJ2-1	-	TRBV7-3	TGTGCCAGCAGCTTAAATTTAATTAATGAGCAGTTCTTC	CASSLNLINEQFF
-	TRBJ1-1	-	TRBV29-1	TGCAGCGGGGGCTGGAACACTGAAGCTTTCTTT	CSGGWNTEAFF
TRBD1	TRBJ1-2	-	TRBV7-9	TGTGCCAGCAGCTTCGGGACAGGGGCTCTCGGCTATGGCTACACCTTC	CASSFGTGALGYGYTF
TRBD2	TRBJ2-5	-	TRBV4-1	TGCGCCAGCAGCCAAGGGCTAGCGGGGGGGTCTATGGAGACCCAGTACTTC	CASSQGLAGGSMETQYF
TRBD1	TRBJ1-1	few	TRBV18	TGTGCCAGCTCACCAGGGGCAGGGGGAACGAGAACTGAAGCTTTCTTT	CASSPGAGGTRTEAFF
-	TRBJ2-1	-	TRBV30	TGTGCCTGGAGTGTATCGGGGAGCCTCTTC	CAWSVSGSLF
TRBD1	TRBJ1-2	-	TRBV6-6	TGTGCCAGCCAACAAGGCAGCCAGGGGGCCCGATTTGGCTACACCTTC	CASQQGSQGARFGYTF
-	TRBJ1-2	-	TRBV11-2	TGTGCCAGCAGCTTAGATGAGGGTATCTATGGCTACACCTTC	CASSLDEGIYGYTF
-	TRBJ2-7	-	TRBV28	TGTGCCAGCACCCGCCCAGGCTACGAGCAGTACTTC	CASTRPGYEQYF
-	TRBJ1-2	few	TRBV5-6	TGTGCCAGCAGCCTCGCGGACAGATACTATGGCTACACCTTC	CASSLADRYYGYTF
TRBD2	TRBJ2-7	-	TRBV11-2	TGTGCCAGCAGCCTCACTAGCGGGGGGGGATTTGTCTACGAGCAGTACTTC	CASSLTSGGGFVYEQYF
-	TRBJ1-5	-	TRBV6-1	TGTGCCAGCAGTGGTGCCTGGGGGCCAGGGGATAGCAATCAGCCCCAGCATTTT	CASSGAWGPGDSNQPQHF
-	TRBJ1-3	-	TRBV12-5	TGTGCTAGTGGTGTGACAGGCTCTGGAAACACCATATATTTT	CASGVTGSGNTIYF
-	TRBJ2-2	-	TRBV6-5	TGTGCCAGCAGATCCGGGACAACGAACACCGGGGAGCTGTTTTTT	CASRSGTTNTGELFF
-	TRBJ2-3	-	TRBV11-3	TGTGCCAGCAGCCCACCTACTAGTCGGGCGCAGTATTTT	CASSPPTSRAQYF
-	TRBJ2-7	-	TRBV11-2	TGTGCCAGCAGCTTAGGTGGAGCTTACTACGAGCAGTACTTC	CASSLGGAYYEQYF
-	TRBJ1-3	-	TRBV21-1	TGTGCCAGCAGCCTAAAACCCCCTCCGGCAGGCTCTGGAAACACCATATATTTT	CASSLKPPPAGSGNTIYF
-	TRBJ2-7	-	TRBV5-1	TGCGCCAGCAGCCCGCTAGGAGGGAGCAGCTACGAGCAGTACTTC	CASSPLGGSSYEQYF
TRBD1	TRBJ2-5	-	TRBV19	TGTGCCAGTAGTATAGGGACAGGGCCCATCTCCAGTACCCAGTACTTC	CASSIGTGPISSTQYF
TRBD2	TRBJ2-1	-	TRBV11-2	TGTGCCAGCAGCCGATTTGGGACTAGCGGGGGCCAAGGGAATGAGCAGTTCTTC	CASSRFGTSGGQGNEQFF
-	TRBJ2-5	few	TRBV2	TGTGCCAGCCTTGGGGGGGCGGGAGAAGAGACCCAGTACTTC	CASLGGAGEETQYF
-	TRBJ2-7	-	TRBV28	TGTGCCAGCAGTTTGATGGGCCAGGGTTTCTCCGAGCAGTACTTC	CASSLMGQGFSEQYF
-	TRBJ2-3	-	TRBV5-6	TGTGCCAGCAGCTCCTTTGGACAGAGTGCAAATACGCAGTATTTT	CASSSFGQSANTQYF
-	TRBJ2-5	-	TRBV25-1	TGTGCCAGCGGGCGTGGTGGGGAGACCCAGTACTTC	CASGRGGETQYF
-	TRBJ2-2	-	TRBV7-2	TGTGCCAGCAGCCCGCGACAGATGACTAGAGGCACCGGGGAGCTGTTTTTT	CASSPRQMTRGTGELFF